This T cell receptor (beta chain) was identified during a study of tumor-infiltrating lymphocytes in primary liver carcinoma. General study findings and limits: Pairs of tumor regions overlapped more than tumor-adjacent and tumor-blood pairs did.

Comments on this clonotype: The antigen remains unidentified. The germline gene is not matched at one end of the junction; a read error may be the cause.

cDNA specific to TCR beta was made from 500 ng of total RNA, with a constant-region primer employed for priming. For TCR beta, libraries were produced by three nested multiplex PCR rounds using slightly modified ARM-PCR. Investigators reported that the first two PCR rounds, at about 11 cycles each, used TRBV1-TRBV30 forward primers with a C-beta reverse primer. TCRdb processed the multiplex PCR reads anew with MiXCR; each CDR3 protein has one entry. The repertoire includes 60,000 to 90,000 distinct CDR3 sequences, 55% to 75% of them detected once, and about 27% sits in the top ten. Unsorted bulk tissue of about 19-31 mg yielded co-extracted RNA and DNA. This CDR3 comprises 14 residues. From germline, CDR1 is SQVTM and CDR2 ANQGSEA.

The chain couples TRBV29-1 to TRBJ2-3; 8 bases are shared with TRBD2. Sequencing used liver tumor tissue from sampling region 4. Specified subset: tumor region T4, right-lateral pole. The TCR comes from a man in his forties with primary liver carcinoma and hepatitis B virus infection. This chain's CDR3 is CGVSGGPVRDTQYF. The DNA for the CDR3 is TGCGGCGTTTCGGGAGGGCCGGTAAGAGATACGCAGTATTTT.